These 4 T cell receptor beta chains were sequenced from one sample in a study of T cell changes during pregnancy in multiple sclerosis. The assay was immunoSEQ multiplex PCR, and TCRdb's table has in-frame clones only and misses some. Counted here are some 48,000 clones, approximately 91% occurring once; the ten biggest clones make up 0.55% to 0.65%. The sample consisted of CD4+ T cells from peripheral blood mononuclear cells, taken after pregnancy. The receptors shown here come from a female donor in good health, enrolled as a control in a pregnancy study.

CDR3 sequence reads: CASRTRKGAADTQYF. CDR3 nucleotide sequence: TGTGCCAGCAGAACTAGGAAGGGGGCGGCAGATACGCAGTATTTT. This chain uses TRBV6-1 with TRBJ2-3, with 7 bases aligning to TRBD1. CDR3 length equals 15 residues. Trimming cost V 6 bases and J 4 bases; bases outside gene matches: 10. Germline lookup yields CDR1 MNHNS and CDR2 SASEGT.

The genes are TRBV15 and TRBJ1-3; D is undetermined. The CDR3 sequence is 15 residues long. Germline CDR1 is LNHNV and CDR2 is YYDKDF (reference sequence). V dropped 1 base and J dropped 0 bases, with 7 bases sitting between them. The CDR3 loop is CATSRGLPSGNTIYF. The CDR3 DNA is TGTGCCACCAGCAGAGGGCTGCCCTCTGGAAACACCATATATTTT.

V usage is TRBV7-6 and J usage is TRBJ1-1; D call uncertain. In germline, CDR1 is SGHVS, CDR2 FNYEAQ. The CDR3 length is 13 residues. V was cut by 0 bases and J by 2 bases, with 4 bases left in between. CDR3 sequence: CASSLAQNTEAFF. CDR3 sequence (DNA): TGTGCCAGCAGCTTAGCCCAAAACACTGAAGCTTTCTTT. Full variable domain (rest looked up from reference TRBV7-6 and TRBJ1-1): GAGVSQSPRYKVTKRGQDVALRCDPISGHVSLYWYRQALGQGPEFLTYFNYEAQQDKSGLPNDRFSAERPEGSISTLTIQRTEQRDSAMYRCASSLAQNTEAFFGQGTRLTVV.

CDR3 sequence reads: CASSRGQGRTDTQYF. Written as DNA, the CDR3 is TGCGCCAGCAGCCGGGGACAGGGACGGACAGATACGCAGTATTTT. The J gene is TRBJ2-3, the V gene TRBV4-1; TRBD1 aligns across 9 bases. This CDR3 has 15 amino acids. In germline, CDR1 is MGHRA, CDR2 YSYEKL. V lost 4 bases and J lost 3; bases outside the gene matches: 5.